This T cell receptor (beta chain) emerged from a study of cytomegalovirus exposure and HLA in healthy donors. V was shortened by 8 bases and J by 11 bases, with 24 bases between the two germline ends. The length of the CDR3 is 14 residues. Germline V gene sequence: CDR1 MNHNS, CDR2 SASEGT. With 60 Vbeta and 13 Jbeta primers, the PCR was carried out. Profiling relied on immunoSEQ multiplex PCR, and the TCRdb table lists in-frame clones only, not all of them. The table has around 200,000 clones, roughly four fifths seen once. What was sequenced was PBMCs. The V gene is TRBV6-1, the J gene TRBJ1-1; a weak D match, TRBD1 (6 bases). The source of this sequence is a woman between 35 and 50 years old in good health and CMV-seronegative. CDR3: CASERGETGGAAFF. The CDR3 DNA sequence: TGTGCCAGCGAGAGGGGCGAGACGGGGGGGGCGGCTTTCTTT.